This TCR beta chain was found in a study of CD8 T cells in Susac syndrome. The CDR3 covers 15 residues. Trimming removed 1 base from V and 5 bases from J; junction bases left unmatched: 8. The V gene's germline CDR1 is DFQATT and CDR2 SNEGSKA (reference sequence). When the RNA was reverse transcribed, random hexamers were used with an input of 0.5 to 1 ug. Using its own MiXCR run on the immunoSEQ multiplex PCR reads, TCRdb lists one record per CDR3 protein. The sample records approximately 180,000 distinct CDR3 sequences, 95% being singletons. This sequence joins TRBV20-1 and TRBJ2-1; 7 bases line up with TRBD2. The sample consisted of CD4+ T cells from PBMCs. This TCR was sampled from a human donor with multiple sclerosis. The CDR3 protein is CSARGGTTGNNEQFF. The DNA for the CDR3 is TGCAGTGCTAGAGGAGGGACTACCGGAAACAATGAGCAGTTCTTC.